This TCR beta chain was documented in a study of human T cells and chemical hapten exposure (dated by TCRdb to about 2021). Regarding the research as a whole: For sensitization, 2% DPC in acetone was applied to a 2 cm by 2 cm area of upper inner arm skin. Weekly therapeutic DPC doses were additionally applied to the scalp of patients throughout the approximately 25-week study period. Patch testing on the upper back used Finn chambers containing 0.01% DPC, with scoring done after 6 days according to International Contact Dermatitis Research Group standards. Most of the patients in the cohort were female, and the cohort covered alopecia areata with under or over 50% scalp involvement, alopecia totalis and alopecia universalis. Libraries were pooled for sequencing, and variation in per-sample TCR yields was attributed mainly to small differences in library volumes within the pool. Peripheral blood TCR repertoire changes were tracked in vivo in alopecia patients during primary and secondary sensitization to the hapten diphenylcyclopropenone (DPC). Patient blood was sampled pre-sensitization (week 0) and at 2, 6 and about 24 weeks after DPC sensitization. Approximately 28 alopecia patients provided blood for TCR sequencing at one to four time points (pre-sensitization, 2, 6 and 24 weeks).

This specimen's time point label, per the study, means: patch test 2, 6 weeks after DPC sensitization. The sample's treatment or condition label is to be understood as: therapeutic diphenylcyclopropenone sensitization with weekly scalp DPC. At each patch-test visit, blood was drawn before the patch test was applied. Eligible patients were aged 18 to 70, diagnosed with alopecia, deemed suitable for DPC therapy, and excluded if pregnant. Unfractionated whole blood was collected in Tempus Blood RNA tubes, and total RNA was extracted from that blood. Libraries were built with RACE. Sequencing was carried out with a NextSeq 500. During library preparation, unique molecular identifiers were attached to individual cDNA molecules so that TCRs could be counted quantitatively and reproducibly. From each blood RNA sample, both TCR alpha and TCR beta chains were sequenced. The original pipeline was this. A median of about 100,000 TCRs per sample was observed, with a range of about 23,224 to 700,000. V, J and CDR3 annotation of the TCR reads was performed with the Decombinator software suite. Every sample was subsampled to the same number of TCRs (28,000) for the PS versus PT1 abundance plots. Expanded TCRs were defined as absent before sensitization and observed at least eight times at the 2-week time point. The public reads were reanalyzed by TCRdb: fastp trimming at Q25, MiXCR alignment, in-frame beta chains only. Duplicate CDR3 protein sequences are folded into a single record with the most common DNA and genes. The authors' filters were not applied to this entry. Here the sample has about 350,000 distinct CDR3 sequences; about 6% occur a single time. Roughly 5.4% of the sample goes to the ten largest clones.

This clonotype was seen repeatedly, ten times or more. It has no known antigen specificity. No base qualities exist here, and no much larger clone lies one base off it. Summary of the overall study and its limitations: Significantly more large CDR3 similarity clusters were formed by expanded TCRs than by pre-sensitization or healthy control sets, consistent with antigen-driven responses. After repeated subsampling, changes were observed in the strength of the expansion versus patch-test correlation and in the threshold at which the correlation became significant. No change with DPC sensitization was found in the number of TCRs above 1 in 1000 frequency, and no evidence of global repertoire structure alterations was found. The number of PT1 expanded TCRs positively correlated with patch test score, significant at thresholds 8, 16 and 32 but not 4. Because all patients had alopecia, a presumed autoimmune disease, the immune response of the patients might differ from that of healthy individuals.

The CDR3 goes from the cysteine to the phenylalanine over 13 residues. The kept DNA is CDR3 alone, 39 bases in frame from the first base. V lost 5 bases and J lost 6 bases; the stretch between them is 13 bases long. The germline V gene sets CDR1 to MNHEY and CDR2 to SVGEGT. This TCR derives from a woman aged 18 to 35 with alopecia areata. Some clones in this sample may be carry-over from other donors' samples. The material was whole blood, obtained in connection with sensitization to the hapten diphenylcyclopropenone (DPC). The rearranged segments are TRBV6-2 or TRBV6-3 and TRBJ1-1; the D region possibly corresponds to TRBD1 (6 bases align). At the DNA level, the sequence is TGTGCCAGCAGTAACTACAGGGAAGCTGAAGCTTTCTTT. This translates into CASSNYREAEAFF.